These 2 T cell receptor beta chains share one sample of origin, sequenced in a study of blood T cell repertoires in COVID-19. The method was immunoSEQ multiplex PCR; TCRdb's version includes in-frame clones alone and lacks a portion of them. The sample has a few hundred thousand clones, roughly 85% seen once. The specimen was PBMCs or T cells enriched from blood (not recorded which). These receptors originate from a woman aged 45 to 65 who had been exposed to COVID-19.

The sample holds one count of this clone. In DNA form, the CDR3 reads TGTGCCAGCAGGCAGGGAGGGGCCGGCACAGATACGCAGTATTTT. Its protein is CASRQGGAGTDTQYF. The rearrangement joins TRBV28 to TRBJ2-3; TRBD2 aligns across 7 bases. V shed 6 bases, J shed 1 base, and the junction held 7 bases outside the gene matches. Germline loops: CDR1 MDHEN, CDR2 SYDVKM. This CDR3 has 15 amino acids.

Regarding this clone: A much bigger clone sits one base away, suggesting this may be a read error. The V gene is TRBV11-2, the J gene TRBJ2-2, with D possibly matching TRBD1 (6 bases). Between the trimmed V and J ends, which lost 5 bases and 5 bases, there was a span of 9 bases. The CDR3 loop spans 13 amino acids. The germline CDR1 and CDR2 sequences are SGHAT and FQNNGV. The CDR3 DNA sequence: TGTGCCAGCAGCGCCCAGGGGACCGGGGAGCTGTTTTTT. The encoded protein is CASSAQGTGELFF.